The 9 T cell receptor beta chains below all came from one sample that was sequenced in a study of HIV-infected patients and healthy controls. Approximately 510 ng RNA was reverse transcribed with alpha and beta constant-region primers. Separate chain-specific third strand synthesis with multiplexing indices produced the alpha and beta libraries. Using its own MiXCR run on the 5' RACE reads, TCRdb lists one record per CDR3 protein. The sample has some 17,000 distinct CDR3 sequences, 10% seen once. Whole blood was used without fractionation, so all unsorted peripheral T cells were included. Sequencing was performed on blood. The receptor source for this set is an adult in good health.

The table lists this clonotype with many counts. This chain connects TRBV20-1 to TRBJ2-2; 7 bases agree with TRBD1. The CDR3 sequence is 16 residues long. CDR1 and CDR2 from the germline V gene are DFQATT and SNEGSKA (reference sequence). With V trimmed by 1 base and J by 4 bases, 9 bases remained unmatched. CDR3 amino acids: CSARGSTGVGTGELFF. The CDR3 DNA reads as TGCAGTGCTAGAGGTTCTACAGGGGTGGGCACCGGGGAGCTGTTTTTT.

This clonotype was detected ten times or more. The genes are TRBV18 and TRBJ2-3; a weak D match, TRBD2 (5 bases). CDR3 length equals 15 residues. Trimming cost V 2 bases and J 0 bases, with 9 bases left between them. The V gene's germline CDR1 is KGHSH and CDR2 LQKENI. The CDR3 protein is CASSPFSGSTDTQYF. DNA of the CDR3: TGTGCCAGCTCACCATTCAGCGGAAGCACAGATACGCAGTATTTT.

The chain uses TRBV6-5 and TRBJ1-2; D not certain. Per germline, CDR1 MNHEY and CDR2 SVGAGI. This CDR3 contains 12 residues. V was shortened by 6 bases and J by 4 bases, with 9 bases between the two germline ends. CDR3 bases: TGTGCCAGCAGCTCCACGACCTATGGCTACACCTTC. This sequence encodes CASSSTTYGYTF.

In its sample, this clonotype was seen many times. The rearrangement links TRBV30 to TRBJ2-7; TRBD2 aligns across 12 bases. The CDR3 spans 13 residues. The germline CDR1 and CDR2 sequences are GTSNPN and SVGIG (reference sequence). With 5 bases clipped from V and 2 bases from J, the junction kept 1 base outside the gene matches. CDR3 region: CAWASGGAYEQYF. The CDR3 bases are TGTGCCTGGGCTAGCGGGGGGGCCTACGAGCAGTACTTC.

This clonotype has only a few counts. The DNA of the CDR3 is TGTGCCAGCAGCCAAGATCCAGCGGGAGGCAGCGGTGGAGATACGCAGTATTTT. Its protein product is CASSQDPAGGSGGDTQYF. The genes are TRBV3-1 and TRBJ2-3; 9 bases align to TRBD2. CDR1 LGHDT and CDR2 YNNKEL come from the germline V gene (reference sequence). The CDR3 runs to 18 residues. The trim removed 0 bases at V and 5 bases at J, leaving 12 bases unmatched.

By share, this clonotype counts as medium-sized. CDR3 residues: CASSYSGPGSQPQHF. Here the CDR3 DNA reads TGTGCCAGCAGTTACTCTGGGCCCGGGAGTCAGCCCCAGCATTTT. The V gene is TRBV6-6, the J gene TRBJ1-5; D unclear. The germline gives CDR1 MNHNY, CDR2 SVGAGI (reference sequence). V dropped 0 bases and J dropped 6 bases, with 12 bases sitting between them. This CDR3 region has 15 residues.

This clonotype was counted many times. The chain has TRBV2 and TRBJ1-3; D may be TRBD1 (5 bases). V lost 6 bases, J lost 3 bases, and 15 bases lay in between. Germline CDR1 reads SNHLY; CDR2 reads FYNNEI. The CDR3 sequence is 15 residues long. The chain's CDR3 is CASRDPRGRGNTIYF. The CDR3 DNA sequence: TGTGCCAGCAGGGACCCTCGGGGCCGTGGAAACACCATATATTTT. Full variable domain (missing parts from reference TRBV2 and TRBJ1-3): EPEVTQTPSHQVTQMGQEVILRCVPISNHLYFYWYRQILGQKVEFLVSFYNNEISEKSEIFDDQFSVERPDGSNFTLKIRSTKLEDSAMYFCASRDPRGRGNTIYFGEGSWLTVV.

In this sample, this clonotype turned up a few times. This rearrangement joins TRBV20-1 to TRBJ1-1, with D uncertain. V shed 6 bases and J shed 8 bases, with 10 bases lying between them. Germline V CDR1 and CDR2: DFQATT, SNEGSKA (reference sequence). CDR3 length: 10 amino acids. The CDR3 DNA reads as TGCAGTGCCCTGCAGGAGGAAGCTTTCTTT. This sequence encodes CSALQEEAFF.

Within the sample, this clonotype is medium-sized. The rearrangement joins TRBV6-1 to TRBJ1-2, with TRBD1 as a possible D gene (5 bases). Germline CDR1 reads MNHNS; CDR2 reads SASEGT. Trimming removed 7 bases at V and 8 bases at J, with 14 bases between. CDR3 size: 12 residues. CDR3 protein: CASTPSRTGYTF. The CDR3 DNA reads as TGTGCCAGCACCCCCTCACGGACAGGCTACACCTTC.